These 3 T cell receptor beta chains were all obtained from the same sample, sequenced in a study of cytomegalovirus exposure and HLA in healthy donors. The PCR ran on 60 Vbeta and 13 Jbeta primers. Assay: immunoSEQ multiplex PCR; the TCRdb copy retains only in-frame clones and omits some. The sample has approximately 140,000 clones, around four fifths seen once. The specimen sequenced was PBMCs. Receptor source: a boy aged 10-17 years in good health and CMV-seronegative.

This chain connects TRBV5-4 to TRBJ2-7; 15 bases map to TRBD2. In germline, CDR1 is SGHNT, CDR2 YYREEE (reference sequence). The CDR3 extends over 15 amino acids. Trimming at V came to 4 bases and at J to 6 bases, leaving 5 bases not matched to a gene. CDR3 nucleotide sequence: TGTGCCAGCAGCCGAGGACTAGCGGGAGGGGGCGAGCAGTACTTC. Amino acids: CASSRGLAGGGEQYF.

This sequence joins TRBV6-5 and TRBJ2-5, with 8 bases identical to TRBD1. Looked up from germline, CDR1 is MNHEY and CDR2 is SVGAGI. With V trimmed by 6 bases and J by 4 bases, 7 bases remained unmatched. This CDR3 has 14 residues. The CDR3 region has the DNA TGTGCCAGCAGCTGGGACAGGAGGGGAGAGACCCAGTACTTC. Protein: CASSWDRRGETQYF.

This chain links TRBV5-6 with TRBJ2-3; no clear D gene. The germline V and J ends were trimmed by 0 bases and 4 bases, with 3 bases remaining between them. The CDR3 is 12 residues long. Germline CDR1 and CDR2: SGHDT and YYEEEE. CDR3 nucleotide sequence: TGTGCCAGCAGCTTGGTAGCAGATACGCAGTATTTT. Its protein is CASSLVADTQYF.